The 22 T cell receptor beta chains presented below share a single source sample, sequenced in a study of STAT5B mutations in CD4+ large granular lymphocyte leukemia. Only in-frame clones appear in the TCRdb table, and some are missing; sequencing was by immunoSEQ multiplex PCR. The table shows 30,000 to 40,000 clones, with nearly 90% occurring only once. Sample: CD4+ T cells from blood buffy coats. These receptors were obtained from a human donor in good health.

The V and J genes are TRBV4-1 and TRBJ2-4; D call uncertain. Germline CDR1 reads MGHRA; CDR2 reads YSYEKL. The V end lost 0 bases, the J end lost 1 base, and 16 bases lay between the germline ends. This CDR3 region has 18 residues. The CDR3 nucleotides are TGCGCCAGCAGCCAAGATGGTGGCTCGCTGAGGGCCAAAAACATTCAGTACTTC. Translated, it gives CASSQDGGSLRAKNIQYF.

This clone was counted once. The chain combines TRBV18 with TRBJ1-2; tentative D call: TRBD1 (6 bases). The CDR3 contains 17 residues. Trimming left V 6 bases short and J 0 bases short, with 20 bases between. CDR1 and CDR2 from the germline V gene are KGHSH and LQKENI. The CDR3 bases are TGTGCCAGCTCCCCCCAGGGGCTCGCCGGAGCTAACTATGGCTACACCTTC. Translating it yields CASSPQGLAGANYGYTF.

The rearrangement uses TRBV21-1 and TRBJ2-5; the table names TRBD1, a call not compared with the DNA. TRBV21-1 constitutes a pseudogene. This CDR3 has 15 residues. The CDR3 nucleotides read TGTGCCAGCAGCAAAGGGCGACAGCGAAAAGAGACCCAGTACTTC. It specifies CASSKGRQRKETQYF.

The CDR3, as DNA: TGCGCCAGCAGCCAAGCCCGGACAGGGGTTGGCTACACCTTC. It codes for CASSQARTGVGYTF. The chain is built from TRBV4-3 and TRBJ1-2; TRBD1 matches at 9 bases. Germline V CDR1 and CDR2: LGHNA, YSLEER. With V trimmed by 1 base and J by 7 bases, 4 bases remained unmatched. The CDR3 covers 14 residues.

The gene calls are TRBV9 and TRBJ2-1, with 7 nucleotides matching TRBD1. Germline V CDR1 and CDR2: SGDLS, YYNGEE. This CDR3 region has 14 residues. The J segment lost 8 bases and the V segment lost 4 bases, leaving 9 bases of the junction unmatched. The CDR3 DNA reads TGTGCCAGCAGCCCCAGGGGGAGAGTGGATGAGCAGTTCTTC. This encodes CASSPRGRVDEQFF.

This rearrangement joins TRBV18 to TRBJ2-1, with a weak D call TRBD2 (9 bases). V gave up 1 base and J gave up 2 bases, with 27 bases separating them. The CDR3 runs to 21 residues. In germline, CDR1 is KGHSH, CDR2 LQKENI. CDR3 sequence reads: CASSPQGQGTLREGTYNEQFF. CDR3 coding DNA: TGTGCCAGCTCACCACAAGGACAGGGAACCCTGCGGGAGGGAACCTACAATGAGCAGTTCTTC. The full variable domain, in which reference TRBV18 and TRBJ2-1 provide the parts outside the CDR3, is NAGVMQNPRHLVRRRGQEARLRCSPMKGHSHVYWYRQLPEEGLKFMVYLQKENIIDESGMPKERFSAEFPKEGPSILRIQQVVRGDSAAYFCASSPQGQGTLREGTYNEQFFGPGTRLTVL.

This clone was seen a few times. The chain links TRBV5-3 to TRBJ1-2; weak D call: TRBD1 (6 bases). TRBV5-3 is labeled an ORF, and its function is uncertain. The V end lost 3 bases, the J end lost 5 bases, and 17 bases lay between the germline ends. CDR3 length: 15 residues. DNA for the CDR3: TGTGCCAGAAGCTCAAGACCAGACAGGCGTTATGGCTACACCTTC. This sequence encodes CARSSRPDRRYGYTF.

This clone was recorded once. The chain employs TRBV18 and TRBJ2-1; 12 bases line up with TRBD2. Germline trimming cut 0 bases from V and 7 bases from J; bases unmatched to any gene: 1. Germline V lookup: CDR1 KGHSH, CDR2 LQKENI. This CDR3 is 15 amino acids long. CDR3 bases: TGTGCCAGCTCACCACCGGGACTAGCGGGTAATGAGCAGTTCTTC. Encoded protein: CASSPPGLAGNEQFF.

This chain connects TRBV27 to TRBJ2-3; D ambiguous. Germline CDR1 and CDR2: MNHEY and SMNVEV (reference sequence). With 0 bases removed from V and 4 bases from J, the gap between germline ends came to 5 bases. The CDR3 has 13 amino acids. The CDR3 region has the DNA TGTGCCAGCAGTTTATCGTACGCAGATACGCAGTATTTT. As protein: CASSLSYADTQYF.

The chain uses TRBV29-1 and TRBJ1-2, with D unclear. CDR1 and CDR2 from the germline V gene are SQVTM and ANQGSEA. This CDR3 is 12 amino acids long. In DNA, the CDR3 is TGCAGTTCCGTCGGGGATGAGAATGGCTACACCTTC. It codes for CSSVGDENGYTF.

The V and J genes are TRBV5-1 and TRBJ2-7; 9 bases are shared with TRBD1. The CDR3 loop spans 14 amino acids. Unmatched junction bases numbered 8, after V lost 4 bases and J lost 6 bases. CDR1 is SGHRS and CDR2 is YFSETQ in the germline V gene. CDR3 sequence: CASSAADRGREQYF. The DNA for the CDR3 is TGCGCCAGCAGCGCGGCGGACAGGGGTCGCGAGCAGTACTTC.

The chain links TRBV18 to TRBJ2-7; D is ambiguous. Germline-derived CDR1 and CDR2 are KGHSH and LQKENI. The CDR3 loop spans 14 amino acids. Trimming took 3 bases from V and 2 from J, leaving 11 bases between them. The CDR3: CASSPLAITYEQYF. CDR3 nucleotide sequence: TGTGCCAGCTCACCTTTGGCAATAACCTACGAGCAGTACTTC.

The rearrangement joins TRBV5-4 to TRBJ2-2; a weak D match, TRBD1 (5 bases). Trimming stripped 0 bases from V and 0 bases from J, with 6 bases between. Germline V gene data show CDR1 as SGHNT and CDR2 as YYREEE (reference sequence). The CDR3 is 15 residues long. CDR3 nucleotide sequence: TGTGCCAGCAGCTTGGGGACAACGAACACCGGGGAGCTGTTTTTT. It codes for CASSLGTTNTGELFF.

The chain's CDR3 is CASSLAGARSPHEQYF. CDR3 in DNA: TGTGCCAGCAGCTTAGCCGGGGCCCGATCCCCCCACGAGCAGTACTTC. This chain uses TRBV7-2 with TRBJ2-7; D might be TRBD1 or TRBD2, each matching 5 bases. The V and J ends lost 0 bases and 5 bases respectively, with 17 bases between them. The CDR3 is 16 residues long. In germline, CDR1 is SGHTA, CDR2 FQGNSA.

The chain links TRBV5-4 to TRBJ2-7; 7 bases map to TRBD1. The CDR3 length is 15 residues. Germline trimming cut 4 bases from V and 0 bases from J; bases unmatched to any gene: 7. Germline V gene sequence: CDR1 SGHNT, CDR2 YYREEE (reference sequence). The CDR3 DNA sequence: TGTGCCAGCAGCGCCACCGGGACAGACTCCTACGAGCAGTACTTC. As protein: CASSATGTDSYEQYF.

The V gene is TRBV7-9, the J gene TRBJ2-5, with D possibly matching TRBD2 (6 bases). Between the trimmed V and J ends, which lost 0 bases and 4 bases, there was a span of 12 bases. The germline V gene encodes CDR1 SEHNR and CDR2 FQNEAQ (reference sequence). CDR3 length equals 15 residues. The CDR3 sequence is CASSLASGLGETQYF. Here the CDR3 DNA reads TGTGCCAGCAGCTTAGCGAGCGGGCTAGGAGAGACCCAGTACTTC.

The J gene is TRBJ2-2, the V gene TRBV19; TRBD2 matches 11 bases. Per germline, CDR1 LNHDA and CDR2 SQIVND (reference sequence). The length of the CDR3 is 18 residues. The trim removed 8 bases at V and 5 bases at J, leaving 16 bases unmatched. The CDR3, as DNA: TGTGCCAGTGCAACTCGGCCCGGGACTAGCGGAACTACCGGGGAGCTGTTTTTT. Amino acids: CASATRPGTSGTTGELFF.

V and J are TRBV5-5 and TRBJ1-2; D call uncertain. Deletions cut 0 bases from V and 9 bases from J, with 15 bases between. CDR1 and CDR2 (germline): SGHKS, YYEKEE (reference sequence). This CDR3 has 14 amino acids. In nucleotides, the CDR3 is TGTGCCAGCAGCTTGGCCCCGGAAGTACTAAGCTACACCTTC. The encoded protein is CASSLAPEVLSYTF.

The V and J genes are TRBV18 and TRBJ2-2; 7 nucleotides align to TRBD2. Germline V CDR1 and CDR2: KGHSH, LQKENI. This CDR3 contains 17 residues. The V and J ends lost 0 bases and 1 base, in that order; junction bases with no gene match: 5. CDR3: CASSPPITGGNTGELFF. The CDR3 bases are TGTGCCAGCTCACCACCGATTACGGGAGGGAACACCGGGGAGCTGTTTTTT.

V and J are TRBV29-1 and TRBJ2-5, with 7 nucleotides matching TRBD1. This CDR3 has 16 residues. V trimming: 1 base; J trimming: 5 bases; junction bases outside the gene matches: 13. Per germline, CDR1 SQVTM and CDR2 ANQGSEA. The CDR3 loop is CSVEAGRQGWGETQYF. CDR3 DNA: TGCAGCGTTGAAGCCGGAAGACAGGGTTGGGGGGAGACCCAGTACTTC. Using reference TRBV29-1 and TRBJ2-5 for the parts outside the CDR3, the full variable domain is SAVISQKPSRDICQRGTSLTIQCQVDSQVTMMFWYRQQPGQSLTLIATANQGSEATYESGFVIDKFPISRPNLTFSTLTVSNMSPEDSSIYLCSVEAGRQGWGETQYFGPGTRLLVL.

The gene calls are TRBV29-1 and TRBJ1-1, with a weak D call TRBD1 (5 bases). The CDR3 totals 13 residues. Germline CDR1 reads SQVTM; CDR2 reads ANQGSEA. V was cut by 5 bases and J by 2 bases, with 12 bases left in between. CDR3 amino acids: CSVQTQGNTEAFF. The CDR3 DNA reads TGCAGCGTTCAAACTCAGGGAAACACTGAAGCTTTCTTT.

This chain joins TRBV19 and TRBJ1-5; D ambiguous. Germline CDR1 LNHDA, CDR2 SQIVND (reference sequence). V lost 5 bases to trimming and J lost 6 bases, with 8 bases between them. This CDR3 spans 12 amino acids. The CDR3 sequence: CASSLDSQPQHF. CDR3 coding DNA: TGTGCCAGTAGTCTGGATAGTCAGCCCCAGCATTTT.